What follows are 27 T cell receptor beta chains derived from one specimen sequenced in a study of blood T cell repertoires in COVID-19 (dated by TCRdb to the early 2020s). The method behind the library was the immunoSEQ multiplex PCR assay. The source is immuneACCESS, and TCRdb retained only in-frame sequences with V and J called. Part of the clones is not carried over; for the studies checked, unresolved V genes explain less than half of this, and the remainder is unexplained. This sample lists approximately 170,000 clones; around 81% were detected once. The top ten constitute about 6% of the sample. The sequenced sample consisted of PBMCs or T cells enriched from blood (not recorded which). Source of these receptors: a man aged 35-49 years who had recovered from COVID-19.

The V gene is TRBV5-1, the J gene TRBJ2-6; a possible D gene is TRBD1 (6 bases). Trimming pared 5 bases from V and 0 bases from J, leaving 6 bases between. The germline CDR1 and CDR2 sequences are SGHRS and YFSETQ. The CDR3 is 14 amino acids. In DNA, the CDR3 is TGCGCCAGCAGGGACAGCTCTGGGGCCAACGTCCTGACTTTC. It codes for CASRDSSGANVLTF. Looking up the rest from reference TRBV5-1 and TRBJ2-6 gives the full variable domain: KAGVTQTPRYLIKTRGQQVTLSCSPISGHRSVSWYQQTPGQGLQFLFEYFSETQRNKGNFPGRFSGRQFSNSRSEMNVSTLELGDSALYLCASRDSSGANVLTFGAGSRLTVL.

The chain employs TRBV5-1 and TRBJ1-6; D possibly corresponds to TRBD1 (5 bases). The CDR3 totals 14 residues. V lost 5 bases to trimming and J lost 5 bases, with 11 bases between them. Per the germline V gene, CDR1 is SGHRS and CDR2 is YFSETQ. CDR3 protein: CASRDTDNNSPLHF. The CDR3, as DNA: TGCGCCAGCAGGGACACGGATAATAATTCACCCCTCCACTTT.

The gene calls are TRBV5-1 and TRBJ2-5; 10 nucleotides agree with TRBD1. CDR1 SGHRS and CDR2 YFSETQ come from the germline V gene. The trim removed 4 bases at V and 2 bases at J, leaving 8 bases unmatched. CDR3 length: 16 residues. CDR3 sequence reads: CASSPGDRGRQETQYF. CDR3 nucleotides: TGCGCCAGCAGCCCGGGGGACAGGGGTAGGCAAGAGACCCAGTACTTC.

The chain uses TRBV3-1 (or the pseudogene TRBV3-2) and TRBJ2-7; weak D call: TRBD1 (8 bases). V lost 4 bases and J 7 bases, leaving 17 bases between the germline ends. The CDR3 length is 14 residues. Per germline, CDR1 LGHDT and CDR2 YNNKEL (reference sequence). CDR3 loop: CASSPSGGDREQYF. The DNA of the CDR3 is TGTGCCAGCAGCCCTAGCGGTGGGGACAGGGAGCAGTACTTC.

This chain links TRBV4-1 with TRBJ2-2; 10 nucleotides line up with TRBD2. V shed 3 bases, J shed 5 bases, and the junction held 6 bases outside the gene matches. CDR3 length: 16 amino acids. The germline gives CDR1 MGHRA, CDR2 YSYEKL. CDR3 nucleotides: TGCGCCAGCAGCCAGGGGTCTAGCGGGGGAACCGGGGAGCTGTTTTTT. Translated: CASSQGSSGGTGELFF.

This clone has a single count. The chain uses TRBV7-2 and TRBJ1-1, with 7 bases that match TRBD1. Germline V lookup: CDR1 SGHTA, CDR2 FQGNSA. Trimming removed 3 bases from V and 7 bases from J; junction bases left unmatched: 5. The CDR3 length is 13 residues. Here the CDR3 reads CASSFAYRGEAFF. CDR3 DNA: TGTGCCAGCAGCTTTGCTTACAGGGGTGAAGCTTTCTTT.

The table lists this clone with a few counts. The chain has TRBV27 and TRBJ2-7; 9 bases map to TRBD1. Germline loops: CDR1 MNHEY, CDR2 SMNVEV (reference sequence). The CDR3 length is 15 residues. V dropped 0 bases and J dropped 4; count of bases not matched to a gene: 4. The CDR3 here is CASSLSWDRVYEQYF. CDR3 DNA: TGTGCCAGCAGTTTATCGTGGGACAGGGTGTACGAGCAGTACTTC.

V gene TRBV30 combines with J gene TRBJ2-5; D possibly corresponds to TRBD2 (6 bases). CDR1 is GTSNPN and CDR2 is SVGIG in the germline V gene (reference sequence). V was clipped by 0 bases and J by 5 bases, with 16 bases between them. The CDR3 runs 15 residues. Here the CDR3 reads CAWSVGTPGRETQYF. The DNA of the CDR3 is TGTGCCTGGAGTGTAGGGACTCCCGGTCGGGAGACCCAGTACTTC.

This clone was counted between two and nine times. The J gene is TRBJ2-1, the V gene TRBV30; weak D call: TRBD2 (6 bases). From germline, CDR1 is GTSNPN and CDR2 SVGIG (reference sequence). V was pared by 5 bases and J by 7 bases, with 15 bases between. The CDR3 runs to 13 residues. The CDR3 DNA follows: TGTGCCTGGGGCGGGGAATTCGTAAATGAGCAGTTCTTC. It codes for CAWGGEFVNEQFF.

This chain joins TRBV9 and TRBJ1-5; no clear D. Trimming removed 2 bases from V and 4 bases from J, with 13 bases in between. Germline V lookup: CDR1 SGDLS, CDR2 YYNGEE. The CDR3 spans 15 residues. CDR3: CASSVGPAANQPQHF. CDR3 bases: TGTGCCAGCAGCGTCGGCCCCGCGGCGAATCAGCCCCAGCATTTT.

This chain links TRBV6-6 with TRBJ1-1, with a tentative D call TRBD1 (6 bases). The germline CDR1 and CDR2 sequences are MNHNY and SVGAGI (reference sequence). Trimming shortened V by 2 bases and J by 0 bases, and 10 bases separated the two germline ends. This CDR3 is 15 amino acids long. Written as DNA, the CDR3 is TGTGCCAGCAGTTACGAGGGGGTCATGAACACTGAAGCTTTCTTT. Encoded protein: CASSYEGVMNTEAFF.

The chain employs TRBV3-1 (or the pseudogene TRBV3-2) and TRBJ1-5; 9 nucleotides align to TRBD1. The V and J ends lost 4 bases and 7 bases, in that order; junction bases with no gene match: 8. The CDR3 has 15 residues. Germline CDR1 is LGHDT and CDR2 is YNNKEL (reference sequence). This chain's CDR3 is CASSRNTGGEQPQHF. The CDR3 DNA reads as TGTGCCAGCAGCCGCAATACAGGGGGCGAACAGCCCCAGCATTTT.

The rearrangement links TRBV18 to TRBJ1-1; 9 positions agree with TRBD1. This CDR3 has 14 residues. The germline V gene has CDR1 KGHSH and CDR2 LQKENI. The ends lost 6 bases at V and 6 bases at J; junction bases unmatched: 8. The CDR3 coding sequence is TGTGCCAGCTCCGAAACAGGGGGCGATGCTGAAGCTTTCTTT. Translation gives CASSETGGDAEAFF.

This chain links TRBV19 with TRBJ2-1; 9 nucleotides agree with TRBD2. Losses at the gene ends were 5 bases for V and 5 bases for J; bases not matched to a gene: 13. The CDR3 runs to 17 residues. CDR1 and CDR2 (germline): LNHDA, SQIVND (reference sequence). CDR3 coding DNA: TGTGCCAGTAGTTCCACACCGGGACTAGCAGGACACAATGAGCAGTTCTTC. Amino acids: CASSSTPGLAGHNEQFF. Using reference TRBV19 and TRBJ2-1 for the parts outside the CDR3, the full variable domain is DGGITQSPKYLFRKEGQNVTLSCEQNLNHDAMYWYRQDPGQGLRLIYYSQIVNDFQKGDIAEGYSVSREKKESFPLTVTSAQKNPTAFYLCASSSTPGLAGHNEQFFGPGTRLTVL.

In this sample, this clone turned up a few times. This chain uses TRBV30 with TRBJ1-5; D call uncertain. This CDR3 spans 13 amino acids. Germline lookup yields CDR1 GTSNPN and CDR2 SVGIG (reference sequence). V was trimmed by 2 bases and J by 4 bases, leaving 9 bases between them. Written as DNA, the CDR3 is TGTGCCTGGAGTCCCACATCGAATCAGCCCCAGCATTTT. Amino acid sequence: CAWSPTSNQPQHF.

The V call is TRBV13, the J call TRBJ1-1; D possibly corresponds to TRBD1 (5 bases). The germline V gene encodes CDR1 PRHDT and CDR2 FYEKMQ (reference sequence). This CDR3 is 18 amino acids long. The V end was cut by 5 bases, the J end by 7 bases, with 29 bases between. CDR3 nucleotide sequence: TGTGCCAGCAGCACAAGAGGCCCTGGAACACGACCCGGGGGTGAAGCTTTCTTT. Translation gives CASSTRGPGTRPGGEAFF.

The gene calls are TRBV6-5 and TRBJ2-3; D is perhaps TRBD1 (6 bases). The CDR3 totals 16 residues. V was trimmed by 2 bases and J by 3 bases, leaving 15 bases between them. In germline, CDR1 is MNHEY, CDR2 SVGAGI. The CDR3: CASSYTGQRRTDTQYF. In nucleotides, the CDR3 is TGTGCCAGCAGTTACACAGGGCAGAGGAGGACAGATACGCAGTATTTT.

This chain joins TRBV27 and TRBJ2-7; the match to TRBD2 covers 11 bases. Per the germline V gene, CDR1 is MNHEY and CDR2 is SMNVEV (reference sequence). The CDR3 runs to 15 residues. With V trimmed by 6 bases and J by 7 bases, 11 bases remained unmatched. CDR3 nucleotide sequence: TGTGCCAGCAGATGGAGGACTAGCGGGCCGGGGGAGCAGTACTTC. This gives the protein CASRWRTSGPGEQYF.

The chain joins TRBV2 to TRBJ1-2, with D maybe TRBD1 (5 bases). CDR1 and CDR2 (germline): SNHLY, FYNNEI. V dropped 7 bases and J dropped 7 bases, with 16 bases sitting between them. The length of the CDR3 is 13 residues. The DNA for the CDR3 is TGTGCCAGCATACAGGCGCCGTCGGGTGGCTACACCTTC. It specifies CASIQAPSGGYTF.

The chain recombines TRBV19 with TRBJ1-5; 7 nucleotides agree with TRBD1. This CDR3 is 13 amino acids long. V lost 5 bases, J lost 5 bases, and 3 bases stayed unmatched. Germline CDR1 reads LNHDA; CDR2 reads SQIVND (reference sequence). The CDR3 reads CASSDRVDQPQHF. The CDR3 region has the DNA TGTGCCAGTAGTGACAGGGTGGATCAGCCCCAGCATTTT.

The chain combines TRBV6-5 with TRBJ1-2; 9 bases agree with TRBD1. The CDR3 consists of 14 residues. Germline V gene lookup returns CDR1 MNHEY and CDR2 SVGAGI. V shed 6 bases and J 4 bases; nucleotides not matched to a gene: 6. The DNA for the CDR3 is TGTGCCAGCAGAACCGACAGGGGGACCTATGGCTACACCTTC. This gives the protein CASRTDRGTYGYTF.

A few counts support this clone. The genes are TRBV5-1 and TRBJ1-5; 7 nucleotides line up with TRBD1. There are 14 residues in the CDR3. Germline lookup yields CDR1 SGHRS and CDR2 YFSETQ. Unmatched junction bases numbered 7, after V lost 4 bases and J lost 6 bases. This CDR3 is CASSPGQAGQPQHF. CDR3 DNA: TGCGCCAGCAGCCCAGGACAGGCGGGTCAGCCCCAGCATTTT.

V gene TRBV3-1 (or the pseudogene TRBV3-2) combines with J gene TRBJ1-4; tentatively, D is TRBD1 (6 bases). Germline assignment: CDR1 LGHDT and CDR2 YNNKEL (reference sequence). The CDR3 loop spans 16 amino acids. The ends were cut back, 2 bases at V and 7 bases at J, with 17 bases in the middle. The CDR3: CASSQTWGGQGEKLFF. CDR3 bases: TGTGCCAGCAGCCAAACGTGGGGGGGGCAGGGTGAAAAACTGTTTTTT.

This chain uses TRBV11-2 with TRBJ1-2; TRBD1 aligns across 9 bases. Germline values: CDR1 SGHAT, CDR2 FQNNGV. The trim removed 5 bases at V and 4 bases at J, leaving 11 bases unmatched. CDR3 length: 16 residues. CDR3: CASSPTGGLIGYGYTF. CDR3 DNA sequence: TGTGCCAGCAGCCCGACAGGGGGGTTAATCGGCTATGGCTACACCTTC.

This clone was detected once. This chain's CDR3 is CASSEERGGGYTF. Here the CDR3 DNA reads TGTGCCAGCAGTGAAGAGAGGGGAGGCGGCTACACCTTC. The chain combines TRBV6-1 with TRBJ1-2; possible D gene TRBD1, 5 bases. CDR3 size: 13 residues. Germline V gene data show CDR1 as MNHNS and CDR2 as SASEGT. V lost 1 base and J lost 8, with 11 bases in between.

The genes are TRBV30 and TRBJ1-2; a weak D match, TRBD1 (5 bases). V was trimmed by 3 bases and J by 7 bases, leaving 15 bases between them. Germline CDR1 and CDR2: GTSNPN and SVGIG (reference sequence). The length of the CDR3 is 13 residues. The CDR3 loop reads CAWSATGVGGYTF. In DNA form, the CDR3 reads TGTGCCTGGAGCGCAACAGGAGTGGGTGGCTACACCTTC.

The chain recombines TRBV5-1 with TRBJ2-3, with no clear D. V lost 7 bases to trimming and J lost 1 base, with 13 bases between them. The CDR3 contains 14 residues. Germline CDR1 is SGHRS and CDR2 is YFSETQ. This chain's CDR3 is CASPVSLRTDTQYF. CDR3 nucleotide sequence: TGCGCCAGCCCGGTTAGCCTTCGCACAGATACGCAGTATTTT. Using reference TRBV5-1 and TRBJ2-3 for the parts outside the CDR3, the full variable domain is KAGVTQTPRYLIKTRGQQVTLSCSPISGHRSVSWYQQTPGQGLQFLFEYFSETQRNKGNFPGRFSGRQFSNSRSEMNVSTLELGDSALYLCASPVSLRTDTQYFGPGTRLTVL.